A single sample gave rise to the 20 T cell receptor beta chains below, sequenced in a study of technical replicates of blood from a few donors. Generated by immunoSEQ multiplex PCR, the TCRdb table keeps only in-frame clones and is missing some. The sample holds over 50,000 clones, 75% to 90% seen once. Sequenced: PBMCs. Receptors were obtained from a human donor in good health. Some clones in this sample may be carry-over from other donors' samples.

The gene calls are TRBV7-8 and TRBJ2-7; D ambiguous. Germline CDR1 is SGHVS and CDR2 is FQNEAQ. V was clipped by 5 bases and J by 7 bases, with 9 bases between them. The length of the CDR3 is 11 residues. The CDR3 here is CASSLDREQYF. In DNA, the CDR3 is TGTGCCAGCAGCCTAGATCGGGAGCAGTACTTC.

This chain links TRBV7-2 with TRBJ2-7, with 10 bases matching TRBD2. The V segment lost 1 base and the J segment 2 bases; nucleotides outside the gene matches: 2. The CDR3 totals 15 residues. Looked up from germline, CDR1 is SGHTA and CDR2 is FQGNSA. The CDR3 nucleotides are TGTGCCAGCAGCTTAGGACTAGCGGGTACCTACGAGCAGTACTTC. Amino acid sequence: CASSLGLAGTYEQYF.

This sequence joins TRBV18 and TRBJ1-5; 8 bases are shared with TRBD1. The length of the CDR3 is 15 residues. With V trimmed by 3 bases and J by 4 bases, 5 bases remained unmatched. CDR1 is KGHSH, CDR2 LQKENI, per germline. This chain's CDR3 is CASSPTGQENQPQHF. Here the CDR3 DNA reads TGTGCCAGCTCACCGACGGGACAGGAGAATCAGCCCCAGCATTTT.

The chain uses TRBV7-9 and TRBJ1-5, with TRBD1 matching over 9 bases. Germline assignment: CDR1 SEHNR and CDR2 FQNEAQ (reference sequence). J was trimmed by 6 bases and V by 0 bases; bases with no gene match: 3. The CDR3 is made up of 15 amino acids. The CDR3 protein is CASSLATGGGQPQHF. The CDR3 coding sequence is TGTGCCAGCAGCTTAGCAACAGGGGGCGGTCAGCCCCAGCATTTT.

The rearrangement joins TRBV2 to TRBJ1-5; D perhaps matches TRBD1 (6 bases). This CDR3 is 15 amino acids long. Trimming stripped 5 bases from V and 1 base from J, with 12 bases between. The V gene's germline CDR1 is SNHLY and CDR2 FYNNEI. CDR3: CASSRTGQSNQPQHF. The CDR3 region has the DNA TGTGCCAGCAGTCGAACAGGGCAGAGCAATCAGCCCCAGCATTTT.

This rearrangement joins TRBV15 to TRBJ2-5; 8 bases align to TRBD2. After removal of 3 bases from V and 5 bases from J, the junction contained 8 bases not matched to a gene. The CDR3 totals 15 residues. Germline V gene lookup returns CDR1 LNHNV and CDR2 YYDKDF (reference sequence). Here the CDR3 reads CATSRDYGGVETQYF. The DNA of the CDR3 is TGTGCCACCAGCAGGGACTACGGGGGGGTGGAGACCCAGTACTTC.

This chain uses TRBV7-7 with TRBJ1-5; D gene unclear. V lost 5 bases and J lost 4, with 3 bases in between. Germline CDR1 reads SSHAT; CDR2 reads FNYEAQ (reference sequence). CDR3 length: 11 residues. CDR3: CASSPNQPQHF. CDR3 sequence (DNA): TGTGCCAGCAGCCCTAATCAGCCCCAGCATTTT.

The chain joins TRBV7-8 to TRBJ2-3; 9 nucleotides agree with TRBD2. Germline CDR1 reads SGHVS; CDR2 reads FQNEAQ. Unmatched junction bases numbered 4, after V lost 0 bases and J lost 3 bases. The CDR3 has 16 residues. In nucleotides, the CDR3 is TGTGCCAGCAGCTTAGCTAGTAGCGGGGGTACAGATACGCAGTATTTT. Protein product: CASSLASSGGTDTQYF.

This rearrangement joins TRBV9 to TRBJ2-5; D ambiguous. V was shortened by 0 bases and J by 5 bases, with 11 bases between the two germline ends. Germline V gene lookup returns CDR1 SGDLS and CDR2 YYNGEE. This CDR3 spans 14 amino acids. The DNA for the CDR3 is TGTGCCAGCAGCGTAGGAGGAAGTAGGGAGACCCAGTACTTC. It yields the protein CASSVGGSRETQYF.

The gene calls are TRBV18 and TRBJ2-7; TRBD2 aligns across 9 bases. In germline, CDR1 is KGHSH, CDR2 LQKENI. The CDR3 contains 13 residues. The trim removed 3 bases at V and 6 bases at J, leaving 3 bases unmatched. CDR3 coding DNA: TGTGCCAGCTCACCGGGACTAGCAACCGAGCAGTACTTC. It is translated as CASSPGLATEQYF.

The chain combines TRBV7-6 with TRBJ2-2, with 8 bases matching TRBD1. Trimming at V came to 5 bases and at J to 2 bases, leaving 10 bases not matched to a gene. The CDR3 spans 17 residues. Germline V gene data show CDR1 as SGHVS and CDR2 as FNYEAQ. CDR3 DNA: TGTGCCAGCAGCCCGCAACCGGGACAGGTTAACACCGGGGAGCTGTTTTTT. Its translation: CASSPQPGQVNTGELFF. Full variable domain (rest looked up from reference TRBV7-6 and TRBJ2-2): GAGVSQSPRYKVTKRGQDVALRCDPISGHVSLYWYRQALGQGPEFLTYFNYEAQQDKSGLPNDRFSAERPEGSISTLTIQRTEQRDSAMYRCASSPQPGQVNTGELFFGEGSRLTVL.

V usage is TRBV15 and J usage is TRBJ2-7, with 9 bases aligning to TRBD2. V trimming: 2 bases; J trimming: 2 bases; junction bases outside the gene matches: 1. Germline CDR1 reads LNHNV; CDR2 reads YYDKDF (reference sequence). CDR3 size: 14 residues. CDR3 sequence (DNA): TGTGCCACCAGCAGACTAGCGGGACCCTACGAGCAGTACTTC. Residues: CATSRLAGPYEQYF. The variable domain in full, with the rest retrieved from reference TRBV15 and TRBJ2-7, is DAMVIQNPRYQVTQFGKPVTLSCSQTLNHNVMYWYQQKSSQAPKLLFHYYDKDFNNEADTPDNFQSRRPNTSFCFLDIRSPGLGDTAMYLCATSRLAGPYEQYFGPGTRLTVT.

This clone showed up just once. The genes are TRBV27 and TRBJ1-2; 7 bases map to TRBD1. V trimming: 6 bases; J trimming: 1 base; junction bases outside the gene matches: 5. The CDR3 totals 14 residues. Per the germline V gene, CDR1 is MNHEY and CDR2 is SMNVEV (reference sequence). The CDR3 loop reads CASRRQGNNYGYTF. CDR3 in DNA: TGTGCCAGCAGACGACAGGGAAATAACTATGGCTACACCTTC.

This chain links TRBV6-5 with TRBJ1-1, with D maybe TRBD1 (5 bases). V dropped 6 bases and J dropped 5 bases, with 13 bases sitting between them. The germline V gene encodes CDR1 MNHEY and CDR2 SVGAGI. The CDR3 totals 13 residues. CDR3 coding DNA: TGTGCCAGCAGCCGACAGAAGGGGACTGAAGCTTTCTTT. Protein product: CASSRQKGTEAFF.

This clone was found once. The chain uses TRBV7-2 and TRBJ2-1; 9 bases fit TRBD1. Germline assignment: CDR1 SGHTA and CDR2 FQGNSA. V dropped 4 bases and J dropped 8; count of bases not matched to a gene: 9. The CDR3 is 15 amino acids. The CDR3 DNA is TGTGCCAGCAGCTCCGGACAGGGGCGTTGGTATGAGCAGTTCTTC. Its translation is CASSSGQGRWYEQFF.

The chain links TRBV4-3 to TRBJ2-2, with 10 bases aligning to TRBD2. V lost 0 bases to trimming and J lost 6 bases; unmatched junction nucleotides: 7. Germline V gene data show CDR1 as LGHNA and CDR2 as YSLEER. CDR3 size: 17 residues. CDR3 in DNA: TGCGCCAGCAGCCAAGATCTCGAAGCGGGGGGGCCCGGGGAGCTGTTTTTT. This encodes CASSQDLEAGGPGELFF.

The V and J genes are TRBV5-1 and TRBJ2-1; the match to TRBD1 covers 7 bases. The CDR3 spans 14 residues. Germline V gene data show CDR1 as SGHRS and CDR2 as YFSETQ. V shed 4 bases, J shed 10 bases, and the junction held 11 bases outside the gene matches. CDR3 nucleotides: TGCGCCAGCAGCGCGGAAGGGGGCATACGGGAGCAGTTCTTC. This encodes CASSAEGGIREQFF.

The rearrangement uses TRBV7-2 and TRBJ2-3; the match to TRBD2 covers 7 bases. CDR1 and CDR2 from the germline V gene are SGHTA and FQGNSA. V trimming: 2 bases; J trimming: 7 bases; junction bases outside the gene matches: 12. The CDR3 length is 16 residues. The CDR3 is CASSLLGLAVMNTQYF. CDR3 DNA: TGTGCCAGCAGCTTACTAGGGCTAGCGGTCATGAATACGCAGTATTTT.

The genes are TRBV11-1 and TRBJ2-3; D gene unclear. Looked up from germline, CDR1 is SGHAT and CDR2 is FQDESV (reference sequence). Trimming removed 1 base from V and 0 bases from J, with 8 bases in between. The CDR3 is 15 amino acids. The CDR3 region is CASSLVGRSTDTQYF. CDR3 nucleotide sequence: TGTGCCAGCAGCTTAGTGGGCCGGAGCACAGATACGCAGTATTTT.

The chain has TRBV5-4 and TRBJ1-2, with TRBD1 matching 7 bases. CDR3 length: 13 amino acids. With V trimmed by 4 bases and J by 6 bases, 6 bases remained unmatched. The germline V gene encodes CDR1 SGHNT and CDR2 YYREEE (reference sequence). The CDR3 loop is CASSVPGQNGYTF. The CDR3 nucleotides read TGTGCCAGCAGCGTCCCGGGACAGAATGGCTACACCTTC.